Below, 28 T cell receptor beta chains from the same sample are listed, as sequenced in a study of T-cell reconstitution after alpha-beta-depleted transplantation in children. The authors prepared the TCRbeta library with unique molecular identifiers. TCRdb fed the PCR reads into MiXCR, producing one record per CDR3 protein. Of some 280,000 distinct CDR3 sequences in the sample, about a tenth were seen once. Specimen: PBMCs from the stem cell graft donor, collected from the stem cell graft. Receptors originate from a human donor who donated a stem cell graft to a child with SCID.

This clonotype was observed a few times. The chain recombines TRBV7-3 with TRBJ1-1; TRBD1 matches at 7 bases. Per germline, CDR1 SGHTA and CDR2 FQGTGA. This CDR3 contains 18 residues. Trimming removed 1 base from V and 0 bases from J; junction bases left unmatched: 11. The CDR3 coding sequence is TGTGCCAGCAGCTTAAAAGGGGGCAGGGGTCGGGTGAACACTGAAGCTTTCTTT. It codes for CASSLKGGRGRVNTEAFF.

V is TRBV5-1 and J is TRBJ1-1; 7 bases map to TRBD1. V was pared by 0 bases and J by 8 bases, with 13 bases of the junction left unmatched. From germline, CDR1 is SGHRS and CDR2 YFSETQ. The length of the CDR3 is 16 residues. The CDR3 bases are TGCGCCAGCAGCTTGGAAGGGGGCAACTCGGCAGGGGAAGCTTTCTTT. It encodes CASSLEGGNSAGEAFF.

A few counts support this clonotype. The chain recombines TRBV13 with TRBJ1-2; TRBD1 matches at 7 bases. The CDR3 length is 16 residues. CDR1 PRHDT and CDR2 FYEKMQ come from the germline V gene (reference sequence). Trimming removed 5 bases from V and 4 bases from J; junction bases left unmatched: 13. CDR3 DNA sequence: TGTGCCAGCAGCCCTAAGGGACAGCAATTTACCTATGGCTACACCTTC. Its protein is CASSPKGQQFTYGYTF.

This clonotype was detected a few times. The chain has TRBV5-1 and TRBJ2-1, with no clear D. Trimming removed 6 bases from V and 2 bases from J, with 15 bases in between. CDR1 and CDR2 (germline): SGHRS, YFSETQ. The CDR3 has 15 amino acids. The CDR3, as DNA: TGCGCCAGCAACCCCCGGGCCGGACCCTACAATGAGCAGTTCTTC. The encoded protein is CASNPRAGPYNEQFF.

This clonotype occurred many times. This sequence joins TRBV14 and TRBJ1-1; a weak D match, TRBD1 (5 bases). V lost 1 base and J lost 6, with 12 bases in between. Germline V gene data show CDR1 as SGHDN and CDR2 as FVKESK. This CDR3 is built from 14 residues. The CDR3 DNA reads TGTGCCAGCAGCCAAGTCTACGGGGCCGCTGAAGCTTTCTTT. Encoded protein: CASSQVYGAAEAFF.

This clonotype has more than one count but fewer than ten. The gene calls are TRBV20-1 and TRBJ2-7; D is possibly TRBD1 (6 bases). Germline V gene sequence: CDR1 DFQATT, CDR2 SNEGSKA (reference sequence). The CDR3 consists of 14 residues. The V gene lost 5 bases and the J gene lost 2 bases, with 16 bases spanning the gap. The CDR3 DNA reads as TGCAGTGCTCCAAGTGGGGACAACCCCTACGAGCAGTACTTC. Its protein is CSAPSGDNPYEQYF.

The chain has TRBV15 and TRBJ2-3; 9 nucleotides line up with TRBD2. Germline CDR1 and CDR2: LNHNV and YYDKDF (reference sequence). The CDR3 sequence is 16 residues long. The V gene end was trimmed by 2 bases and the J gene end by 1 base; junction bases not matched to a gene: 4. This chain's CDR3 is CATSRIAGARTDTQYF. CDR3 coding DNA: TGTGCCACCAGCAGAATAGCGGGGGCGCGCACAGATACGCAGTATTTT.

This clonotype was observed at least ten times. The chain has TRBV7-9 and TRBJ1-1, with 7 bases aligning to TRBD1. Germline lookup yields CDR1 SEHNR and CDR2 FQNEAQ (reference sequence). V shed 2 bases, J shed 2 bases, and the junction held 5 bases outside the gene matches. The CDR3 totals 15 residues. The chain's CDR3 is CASSLSRQGNTEAFF. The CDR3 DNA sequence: TGTGCCAGCAGCTTAAGTCGACAGGGCAACACTGAAGCTTTCTTT.

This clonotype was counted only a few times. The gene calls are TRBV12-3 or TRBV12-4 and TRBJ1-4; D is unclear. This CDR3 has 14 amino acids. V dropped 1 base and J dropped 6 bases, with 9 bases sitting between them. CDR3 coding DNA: TGTGCCAGCAGTTTAGGGGCAGACCATGAAAAACTGTTTTTT. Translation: CASSLGADHEKLFF.

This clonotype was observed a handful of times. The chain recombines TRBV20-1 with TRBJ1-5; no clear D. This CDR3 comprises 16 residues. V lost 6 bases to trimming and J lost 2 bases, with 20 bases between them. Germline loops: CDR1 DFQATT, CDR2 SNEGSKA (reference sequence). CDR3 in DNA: TGCAGTGCGTTAGAGGTCCGGTCGGGAGGCAATCAGCCCCAGCATTTT. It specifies CSALEVRSGGNQPQHF.

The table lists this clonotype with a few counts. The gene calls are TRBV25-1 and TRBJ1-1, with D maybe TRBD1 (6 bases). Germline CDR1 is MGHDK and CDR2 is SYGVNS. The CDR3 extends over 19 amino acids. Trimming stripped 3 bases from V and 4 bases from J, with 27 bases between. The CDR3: CASSDIGTTESIGGTEAFF. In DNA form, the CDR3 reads TGTGCCAGCAGTGATATCGGTACGACAGAATCCATAGGGGGCACTGAAGCTTTCTTT.

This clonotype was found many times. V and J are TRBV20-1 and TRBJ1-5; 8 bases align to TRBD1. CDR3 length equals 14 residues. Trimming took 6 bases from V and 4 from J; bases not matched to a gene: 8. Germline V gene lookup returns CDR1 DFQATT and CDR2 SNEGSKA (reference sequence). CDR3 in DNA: TGCAGTGCAACTGACAGGGGAGTAAATCAGCCCCAGCATTTT. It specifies CSATDRGVNQPQHF.

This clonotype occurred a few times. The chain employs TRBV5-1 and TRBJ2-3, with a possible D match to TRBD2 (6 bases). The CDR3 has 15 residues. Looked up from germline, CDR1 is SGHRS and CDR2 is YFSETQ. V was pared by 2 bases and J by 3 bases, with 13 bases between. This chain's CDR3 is CASSFGAGLTDTQYF. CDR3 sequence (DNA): TGCGCCAGCAGCTTCGGGGCGGGGCTAACAGATACGCAGTATTTT. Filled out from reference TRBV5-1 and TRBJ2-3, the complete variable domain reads KAGVTQTPRYLIKTRGQQVTLSCSPISGHRSVSWYQQTPGQGLQFLFEYFSETQRNKGNFPGRFSGRQFSNSRSEMNVSTLELGDSALYLCASSFGAGLTDTQYFGPGTRLTVL.

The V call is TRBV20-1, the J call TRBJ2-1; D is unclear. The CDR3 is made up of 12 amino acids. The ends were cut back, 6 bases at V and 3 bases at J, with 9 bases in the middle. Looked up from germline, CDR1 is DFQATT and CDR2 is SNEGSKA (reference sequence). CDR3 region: CSAEDGYNEQFF. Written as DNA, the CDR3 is TGCAGTGCCGAGGACGGCTACAATGAGCAGTTCTTC.

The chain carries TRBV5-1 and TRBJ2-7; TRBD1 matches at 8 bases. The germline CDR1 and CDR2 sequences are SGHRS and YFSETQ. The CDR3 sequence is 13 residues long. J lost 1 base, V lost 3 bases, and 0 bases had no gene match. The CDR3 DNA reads TGCGCCAGCAGCTGGACAGGGTCCTACGAGCAGTACTTC. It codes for CASSWTGSYEQYF.

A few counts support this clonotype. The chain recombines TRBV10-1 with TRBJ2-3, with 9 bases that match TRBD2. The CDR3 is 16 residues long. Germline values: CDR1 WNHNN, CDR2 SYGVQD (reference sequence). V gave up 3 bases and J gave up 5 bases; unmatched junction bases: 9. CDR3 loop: CASSDYERGEKDTQYF. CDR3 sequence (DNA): TGCGCCAGCAGTGATTACGAGCGGGGGGAGAAAGATACGCAGTATTTT.

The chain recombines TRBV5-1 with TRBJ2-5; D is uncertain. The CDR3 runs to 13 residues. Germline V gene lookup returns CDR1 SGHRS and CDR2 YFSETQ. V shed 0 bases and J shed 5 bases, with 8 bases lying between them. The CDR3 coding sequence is TGCGCCAGCAGCTTGGTCACATGGGAGACCCAGTACTTC. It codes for CASSLVTWETQYF.

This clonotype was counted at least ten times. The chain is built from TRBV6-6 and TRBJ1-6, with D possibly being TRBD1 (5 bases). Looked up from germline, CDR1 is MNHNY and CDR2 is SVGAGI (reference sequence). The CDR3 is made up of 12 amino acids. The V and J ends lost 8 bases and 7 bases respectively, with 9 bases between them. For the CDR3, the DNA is TGTGCCAGCTTTGAGGGGAATTCACCCCTCCACTTT. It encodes CASFEGNSPLHF.

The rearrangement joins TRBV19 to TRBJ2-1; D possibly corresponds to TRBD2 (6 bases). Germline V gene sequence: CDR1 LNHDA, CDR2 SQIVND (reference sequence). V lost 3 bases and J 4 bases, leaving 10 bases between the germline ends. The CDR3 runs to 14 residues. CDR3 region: CASSISGLYNEQFF. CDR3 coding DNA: TGTGCCAGTAGTATTAGCGGCCTATACAATGAGCAGTTCTTC. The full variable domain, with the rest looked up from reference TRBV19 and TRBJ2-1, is DGGITQSPKYLFRKEGQNVTLSCEQNLNHDAMYWYRQDPGQGLRLIYYSQIVNDFQKGDIAEGYSVSREKKESFPLTVTSAQKNPTAFYLCASSISGLYNEQFFGPGTRLTVL.

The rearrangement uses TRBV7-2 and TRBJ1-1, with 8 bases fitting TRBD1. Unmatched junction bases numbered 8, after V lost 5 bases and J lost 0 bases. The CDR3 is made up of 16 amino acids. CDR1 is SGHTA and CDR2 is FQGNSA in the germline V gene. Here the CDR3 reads CASSPIDRGMNTEAFF. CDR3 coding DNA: TGTGCCAGCAGCCCAATCGACAGGGGAATGAACACTGAAGCTTTCTTT.

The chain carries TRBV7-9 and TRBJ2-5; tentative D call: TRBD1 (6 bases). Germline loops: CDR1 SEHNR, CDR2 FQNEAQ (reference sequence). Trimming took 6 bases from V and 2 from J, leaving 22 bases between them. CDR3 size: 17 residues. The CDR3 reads CASRPPVDSGGQETQYF. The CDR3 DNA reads TGTGCCAGCAGACCTCCCGTGGACAGCGGCGGACAAGAGACCCAGTACTTC.

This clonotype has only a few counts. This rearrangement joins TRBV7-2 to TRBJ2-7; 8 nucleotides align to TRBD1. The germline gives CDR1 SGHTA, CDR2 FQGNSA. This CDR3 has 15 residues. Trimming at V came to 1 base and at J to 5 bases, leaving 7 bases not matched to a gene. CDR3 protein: CASSLVWTGIDEQYF. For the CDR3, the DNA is TGTGCCAGCAGCTTAGTGTGGACAGGGATCGACGAGCAGTACTTC. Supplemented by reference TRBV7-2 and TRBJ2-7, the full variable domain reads GAGVSQSPSNKVTEKGKDVELRCDPISGHTALYWYRQSLGQGLEFLIYFQGNSAPDKSGLPSDRFSAERTGGSVSTLTIQRTQQEDSAVYLCASSLVWTGIDEQYFGPGTRLTVT.

This CDR3 is CASSGTRGAEKLFF. Here the CDR3 DNA reads TGTGCCAGCAGCGGCACGAGGGGGGCTGAAAAACTGTTTTTT. V and J are TRBV3-1 and TRBJ1-4; D may be TRBD1 (6 bases). Germline CDR1 LGHDT, CDR2 YNNKEL (reference sequence). V lost 5 bases and J lost 7, with 14 bases in between. The CDR3 is 14 amino acids.

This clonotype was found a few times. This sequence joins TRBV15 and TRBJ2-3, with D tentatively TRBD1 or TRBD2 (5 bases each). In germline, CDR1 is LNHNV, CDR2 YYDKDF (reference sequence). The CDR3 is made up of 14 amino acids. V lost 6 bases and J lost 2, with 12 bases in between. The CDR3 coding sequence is TGTGCCACCAGTACCCGGGACGACACAGATACGCAGTATTTT. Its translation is CATSTRDDTDTQYF.

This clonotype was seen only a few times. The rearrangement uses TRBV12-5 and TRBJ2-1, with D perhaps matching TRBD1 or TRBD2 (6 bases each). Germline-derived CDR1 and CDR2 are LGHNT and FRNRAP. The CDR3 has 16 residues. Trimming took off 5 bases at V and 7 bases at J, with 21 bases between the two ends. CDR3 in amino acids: CASGIRQSGADNEQFF. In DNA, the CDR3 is TGTGCTAGTGGTATACGACAGTCGGGGGCTGATAATGAGCAGTTCTTC.

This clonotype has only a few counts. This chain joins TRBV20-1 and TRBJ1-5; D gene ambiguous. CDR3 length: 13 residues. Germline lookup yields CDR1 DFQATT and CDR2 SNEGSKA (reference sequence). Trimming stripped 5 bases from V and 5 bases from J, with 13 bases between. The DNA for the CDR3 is TGCAGTGCTTCGGATGCCACCCATCAGCCCCAGCATTTT. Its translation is CSASDATHQPQHF.

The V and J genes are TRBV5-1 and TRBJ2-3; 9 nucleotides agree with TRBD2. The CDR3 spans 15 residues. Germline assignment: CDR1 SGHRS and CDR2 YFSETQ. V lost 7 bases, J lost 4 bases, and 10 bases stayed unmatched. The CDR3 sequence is CASGAGGPLSDTQYF. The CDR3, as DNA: TGCGCCAGCGGAGCGGGGGGACCCTTATCAGATACGCAGTATTTT. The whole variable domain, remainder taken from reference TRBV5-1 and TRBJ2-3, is KAGVTQTPRYLIKTRGQQVTLSCSPISGHRSVSWYQQTPGQGLQFLFEYFSETQRNKGNFPGRFSGRQFSNSRSEMNVSTLELGDSALYLCASGAGGPLSDTQYFGPGTRLTVL.

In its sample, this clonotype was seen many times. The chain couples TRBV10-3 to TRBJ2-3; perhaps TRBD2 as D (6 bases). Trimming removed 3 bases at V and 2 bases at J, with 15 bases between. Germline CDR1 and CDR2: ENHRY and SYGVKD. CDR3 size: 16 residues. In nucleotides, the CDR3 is TGTGCCATCAGTGATCTCCCCAGCGGGTACACAGATACGCAGTATTTT. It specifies CAISDLPSGYTDTQYF.